One T cell receptor (beta chain) is described in this entry. Its antigen specificity is not known. The record has no base qualities; no much larger clone is one base away. Library preparation was by the immunoSEQ multiplex PCR assay. TCRdb holds this immuneACCESS table with in-frame rearrangements only. Some clones are missing; in checked studies, unresolved V genes explain under half, and the rest has no known cause. Here the sample has around 100,000 clones; around 79% occur a single time. 2.5% to 3.5% of the sample belongs to the ten largest clones. Deletion took 5 bases off V and 4 bases off J, with a span of 12 bases between the germline ends. Measured from the cysteine to the phenylalanine, the CDR3 is 14 residues long. Just CDR3 DNA is preserved here, 42 bases in frame from base 1. CDR1 is given as LNHDA and CDR2 as SQIVND, both from the germline V gene (reference sequence). Focal radiation therapy combined with CTLA-4 blockade (ipilimumab) was tested in patients with chemo-refractory metastatic non-small-cell lung cancer.

The record originates from a study of radiotherapy plus CTLA-4 blockade in lung cancer (dated 2018 in TCRdb). Looking at the study overall: Among the enrolled patients, under 20% had an objective response, and 25% to 35% reached disease control. Findings and caveats that apply to the study as a whole: The strongest predictors of response, as reported, were early dynamic changes in blood T cell clones along with a rise in serum interferon-beta after radiation. After treatment with radiotherapy and ipilimumab, TCR clones that originated in tumors expanded in peripheral blood.

The chain links TRBV19 with TRBJ1-5, and possibly TRBD1, on 5 matching bases. Sequenced here: peripheral blood, sampled from a patient treated with radiotherapy plus ipilimumab. This TCR derives from a human donor with non-small cell lung cancer who had a partial response to radiotherapy plus ipilimumab. Some clones in this sample may be carry-over from other donors' samples. The CDR3 protein is CASSPKGVNQPQHF. The sequence in DNA is TGTGCCAGTAGTCCGAAAGGGGTTAATCAGCCCCAGCATTTT. With the portions outside the CDR3 filled from the reference TRBV19 and TRBJ1-5 genes, the complete variable region becomes DGGITQSPKYLFRKEGQNVTLSCEQNLNHDAMYWYRQDPGQGLRLIYYSQIVNDFQKGDIAEGYSVSREKKESFPLTVTSAQKNPTAFYLCASSPKGVNQPQHFGDGTRLSIL.